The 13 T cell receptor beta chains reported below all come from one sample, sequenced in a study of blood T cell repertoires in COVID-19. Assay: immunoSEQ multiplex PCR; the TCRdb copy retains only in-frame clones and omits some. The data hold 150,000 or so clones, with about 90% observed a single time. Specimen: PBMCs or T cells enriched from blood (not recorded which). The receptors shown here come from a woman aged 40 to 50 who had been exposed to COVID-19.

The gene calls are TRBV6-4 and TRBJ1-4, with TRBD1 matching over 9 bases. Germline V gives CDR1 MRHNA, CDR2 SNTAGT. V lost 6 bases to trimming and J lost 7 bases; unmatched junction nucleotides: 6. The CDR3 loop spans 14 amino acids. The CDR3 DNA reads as TGTGCCAGCAGCCGGACAGGGGAAGGTGAAAAACTGTTTTTT. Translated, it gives CASSRTGEGEKLFF.

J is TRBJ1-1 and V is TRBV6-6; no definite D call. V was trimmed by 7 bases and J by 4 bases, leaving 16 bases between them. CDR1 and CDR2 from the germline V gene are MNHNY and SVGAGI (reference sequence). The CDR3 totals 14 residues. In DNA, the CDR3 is TGTGCCAGCACTATACGGGGAGGTGGCACTGAAGCTTTCTTT. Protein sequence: CASTIRGGGTEAFF.

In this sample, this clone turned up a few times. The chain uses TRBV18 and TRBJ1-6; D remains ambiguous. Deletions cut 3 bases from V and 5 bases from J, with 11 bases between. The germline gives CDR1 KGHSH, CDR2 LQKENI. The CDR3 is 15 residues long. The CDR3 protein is CASSPLDGDNSPLHF. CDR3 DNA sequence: TGTGCCAGCTCACCCCTAGACGGGGATAATTCACCCCTCCACTTT. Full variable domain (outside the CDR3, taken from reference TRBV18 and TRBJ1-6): NAGVMQNPRHLVRRRGQEARLRCSPMKGHSHVYWYRQLPEEGLKFMVYLQKENIIDESGMPKERFSAEFPKEGPSILRIQQVVRGDSAAYFCASSPLDGDNSPLHFGNGTRLTVT.

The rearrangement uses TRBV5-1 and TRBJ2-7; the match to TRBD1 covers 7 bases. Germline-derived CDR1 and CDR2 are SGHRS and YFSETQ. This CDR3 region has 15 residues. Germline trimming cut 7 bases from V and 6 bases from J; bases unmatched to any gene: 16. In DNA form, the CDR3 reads TGCGCCAGCGCCCAATTGGAGACAGGGCTGAGCGAGCAGTACTTC. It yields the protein CASAQLETGLSEQYF.

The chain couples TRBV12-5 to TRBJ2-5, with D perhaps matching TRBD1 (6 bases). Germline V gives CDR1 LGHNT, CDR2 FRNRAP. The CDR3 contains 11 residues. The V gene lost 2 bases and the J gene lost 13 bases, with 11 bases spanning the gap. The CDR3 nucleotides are TGTGCTAGTGGTTTGACAGGGATATGGTACTTC. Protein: CASGLTGIWYF.

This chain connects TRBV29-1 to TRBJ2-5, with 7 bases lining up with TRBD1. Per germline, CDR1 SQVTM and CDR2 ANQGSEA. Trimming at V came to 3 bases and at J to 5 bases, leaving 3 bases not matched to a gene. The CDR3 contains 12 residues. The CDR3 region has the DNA TGCAGCGTTGAGACAGGGCGGGAGACCCAGTACTTC. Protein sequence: CSVETGRETQYF.

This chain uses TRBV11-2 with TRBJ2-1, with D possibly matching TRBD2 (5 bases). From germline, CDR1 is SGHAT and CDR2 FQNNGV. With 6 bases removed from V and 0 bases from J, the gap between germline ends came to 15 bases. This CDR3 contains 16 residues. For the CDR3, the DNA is TGTGCCAGCAGACCCCGGACTGGGAGCTCCTACAATGAGCAGTTCTTC. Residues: CASRPRTGSSYNEQFF.

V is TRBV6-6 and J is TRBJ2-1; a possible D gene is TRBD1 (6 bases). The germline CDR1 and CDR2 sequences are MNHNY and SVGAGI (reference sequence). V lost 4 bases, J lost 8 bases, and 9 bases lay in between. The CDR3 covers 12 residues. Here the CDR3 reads CASSLQGYEQFF. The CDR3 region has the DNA TGTGCCAGCAGTTTACAGGGTTATGAGCAGTTCTTC.

CDR3 sequence: CASSATGPSNEKLFF. The CDR3 DNA sequence: TGTGCCAGCAGTGCCACAGGGCCTTCTAATGAAAAACTGTTTTTT. The J gene is TRBJ1-4, the V gene TRBV25-1, with D tentatively TRBD1 (6 bases). V was cut by 4 bases and J by 3 bases, with 12 bases left in between. The CDR3 loop spans 15 amino acids. Germline CDR1 and CDR2: MGHDK and SYGVNS.

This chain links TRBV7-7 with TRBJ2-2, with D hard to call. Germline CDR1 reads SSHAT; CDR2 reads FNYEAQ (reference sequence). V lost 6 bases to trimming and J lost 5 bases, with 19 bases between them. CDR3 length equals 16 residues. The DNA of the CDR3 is TGTGCCAGCAGTTCTCTGACTCCCCAGAAGACCGGGGAGCTGTTTTTT. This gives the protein CASSSLTPQKTGELFF. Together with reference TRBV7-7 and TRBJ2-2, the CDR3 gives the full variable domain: GAGVSQSPRYKVTKRGQDVTLRCDPISSHATLYWYQQALGQGPEFLTYFNYEAQPDKSGLPSDRFSAERPEGSISTLTIQRTEQRDSAMYRCASSSLTPQKTGELFFGEGSRLTVL.

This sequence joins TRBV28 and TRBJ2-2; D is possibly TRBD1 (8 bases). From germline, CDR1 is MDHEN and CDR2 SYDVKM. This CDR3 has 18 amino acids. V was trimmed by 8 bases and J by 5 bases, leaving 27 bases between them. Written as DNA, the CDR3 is TGTGCCAGCGGACGCTTACTACAGGGGGGGTCTGCTACCGGGGAGCTGTTTTTT. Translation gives CASGRLLQGGSATGELFF.

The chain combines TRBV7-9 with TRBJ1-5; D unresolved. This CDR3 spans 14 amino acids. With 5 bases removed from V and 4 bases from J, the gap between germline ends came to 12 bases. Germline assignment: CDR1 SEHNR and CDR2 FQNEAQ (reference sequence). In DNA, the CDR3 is TGTGCCAGCAGCCCCGGGGAGCCAAATCAGCCCCAGCATTTT. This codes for CASSPGEPNQPQHF.

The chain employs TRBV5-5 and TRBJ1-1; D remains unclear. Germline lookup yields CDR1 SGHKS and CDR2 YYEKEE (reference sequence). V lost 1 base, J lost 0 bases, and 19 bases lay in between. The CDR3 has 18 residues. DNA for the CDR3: TGTGCCAGCAGCTTGTTTCGCGCAGGCGTGCTAATGAACACTGAAGCTTTCTTT. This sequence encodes CASSLFRAGVLMNTEAFF.